This is a list of T cell receptor beta chains from one sample in a study of regulatory T cells in long-lasting Graves disease. From the multiplex PCR reads, TCRdb called clonotypes with MiXCR, one entry per CDR3 protein. Among some 330,000 distinct CDR3 sequences listed, 20% to 25% were seen once. The sequences come from peripheral blood mononuclear cells (PBMCs), collected when the disease was refractory, from a patient treated with antithyroid drugs. The source of these receptors is a middle-aged woman with Graves disease. The CDR3 runs from the conserved cysteine through the conserved F or W. D genes are given only for firm matches.

D: -; J: TRBJ2-5; V: TRBV6-1; CDR3: CASGGRTAQETQYF
D: TRBD2; J: TRBJ2-7; V: TRBV10-3; CDR3: CATEPSREAYEQYF
D: TRBD2; J: TRBJ2-7; V: TRBV20-1; CDR3: CSAKGTSGKEAYEQYF
D: TRBD1; J: TRBJ2-2; V: TRBV15; CDR3: CATSRVDRDATGELFF
D: TRBD2; J: TRBJ2-3; V: TRBV9; CDR3: CASSVTSGRASTQYF
D: -; J: TRBJ1-5; V: TRBV28; CDR3: CASSPGTDPWPQHF
D: -; J: TRBJ2-1; V: TRBV2; CDR3: CASSWLTRYNEQFF
D: TRBD1; J: TRBJ2-7; V: TRBV29-1; CDR3: CSVETGVVYEQYF
D: -; J: TRBJ2-2; V: TRBV6-9; CDR3: CASSYRGRPTGELFF
D: -; J: TRBJ2-7; V: TRBV20-1; CDR3: CSARDTNGSSYEQYF
D: -; J: TRBJ2-3; V: TRBV10-2; CDR3: CASSLKGHPRTDTQYF
D: TRBD2; J: TRBJ2-4; V: TRBV11-2; CDR3: CASSSGLAREGIQYF
D: -; J: TRBJ2-5; V: TRBV6-1; CDR3: CASRQAQETQYF
D: -; J: TRBJ2-7; V: TRBV11-2; CDR3: CASSLDLGWSSYEQYF
D: -; J: TRBJ2-2; V: TRBV29-1; CDR3: CSVVGENTGELFF
D: -; J: TRBJ2-7; V: TRBV20-1; CDR3: CSVSPGKGTYEQYF
D: TRBD2; J: TRBJ2-7; V: TRBV20-1; CDR3: CSQRPSGRMYEQYF
D: TRBD1; J: TRBJ1-2; V: TRBV29-1; CDR3: CSASTGSLYGYTF
D: -; J: TRBJ1-3; V: TRBV5-1; CDR3: CASSLEGSGNTIYF
D: TRBD1; J: TRBJ1-2; V: TRBV7-9; CDR3: CASSSRGHYGYTF
D: -; J: TRBJ2-2; V: TRBV5-4; CDR3: CASSIGSVGELFF
D: -; J: TRBJ1-6; V: TRBV5-1; CDR3: CASSSGGRQADNSPLHF
D: -; J: TRBJ1-1; V: TRBV19; CDR3: CASRFGLNTEAFF
D: -; J: TRBJ2-7; V: TRBV10-3; CDR3: CAISRIDHEQYF